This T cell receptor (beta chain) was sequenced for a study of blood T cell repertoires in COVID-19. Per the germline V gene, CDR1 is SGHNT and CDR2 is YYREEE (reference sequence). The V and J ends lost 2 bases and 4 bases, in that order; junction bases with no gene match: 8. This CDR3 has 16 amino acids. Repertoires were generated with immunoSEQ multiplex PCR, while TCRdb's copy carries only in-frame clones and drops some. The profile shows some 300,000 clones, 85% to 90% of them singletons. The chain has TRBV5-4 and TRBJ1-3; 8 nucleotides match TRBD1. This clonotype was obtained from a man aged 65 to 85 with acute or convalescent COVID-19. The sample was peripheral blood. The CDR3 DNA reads TGTGCCAGCAGCTTAACAGGGGGTGCTCCGGGAAACACCATATATTTT. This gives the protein CASSLTGGAPGNTIYF. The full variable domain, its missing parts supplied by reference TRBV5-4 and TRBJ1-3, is ETGVTQSPTHLIKTRGQQVTLRCSSQSGHNTVSWYQQALGQGPQFIFQYYREEENGRGNFPPRFSGLQFPNYSSELNVNALELDDSALYLCASSLTGGAPGNTIYFGEGSWLTVV.